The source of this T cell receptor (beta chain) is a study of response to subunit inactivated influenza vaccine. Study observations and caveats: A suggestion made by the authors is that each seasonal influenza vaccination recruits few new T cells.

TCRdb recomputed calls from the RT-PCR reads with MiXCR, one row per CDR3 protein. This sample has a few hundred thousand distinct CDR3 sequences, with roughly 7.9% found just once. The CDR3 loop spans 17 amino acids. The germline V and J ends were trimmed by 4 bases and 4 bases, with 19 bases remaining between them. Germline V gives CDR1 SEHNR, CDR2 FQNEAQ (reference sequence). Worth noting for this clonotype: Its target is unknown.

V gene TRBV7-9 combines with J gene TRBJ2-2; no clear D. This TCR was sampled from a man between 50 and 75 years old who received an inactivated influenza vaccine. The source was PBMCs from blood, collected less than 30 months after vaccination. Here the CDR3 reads CASSSAPPFVRTGELFF. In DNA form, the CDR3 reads TGTGCCAGCAGCTCGGCCCCCCCCTTCGTGCGCACCGGGGAGCTGTTTTTT.